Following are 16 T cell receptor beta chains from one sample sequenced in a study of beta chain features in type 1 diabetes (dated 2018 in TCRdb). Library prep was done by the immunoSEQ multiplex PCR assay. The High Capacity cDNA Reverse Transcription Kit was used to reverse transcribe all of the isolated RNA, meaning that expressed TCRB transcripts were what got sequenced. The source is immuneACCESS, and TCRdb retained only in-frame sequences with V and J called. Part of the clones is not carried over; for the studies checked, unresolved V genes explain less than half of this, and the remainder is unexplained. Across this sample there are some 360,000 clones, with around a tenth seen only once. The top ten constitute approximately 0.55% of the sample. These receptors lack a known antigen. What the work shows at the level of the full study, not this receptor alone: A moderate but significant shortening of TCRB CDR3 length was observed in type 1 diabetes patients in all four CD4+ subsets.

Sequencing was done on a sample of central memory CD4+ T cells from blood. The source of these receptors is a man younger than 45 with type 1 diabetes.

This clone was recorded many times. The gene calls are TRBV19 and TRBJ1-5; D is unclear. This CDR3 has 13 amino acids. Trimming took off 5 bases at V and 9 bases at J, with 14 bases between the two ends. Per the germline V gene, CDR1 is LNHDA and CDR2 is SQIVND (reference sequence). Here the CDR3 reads CASSFQRVGPQHF. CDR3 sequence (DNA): TGTGCCAGTAGTTTTCAGCGGGTCGGGCCCCAGCATTTT.

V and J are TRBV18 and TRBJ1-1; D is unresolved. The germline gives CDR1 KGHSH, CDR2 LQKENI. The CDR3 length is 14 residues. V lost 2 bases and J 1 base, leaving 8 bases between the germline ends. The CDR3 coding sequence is TGTGCCAGCTCACCAGCGGTAGGGAACACTGAAGCTTTCTTT. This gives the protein CASSPAVGNTEAFF.

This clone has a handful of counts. CDR3 coding DNA: TGTGCCAGCAGCTTCTCTGACAGGAGCTCCTACGAGCAGTACTTC. This sequence encodes CASSFSDRSSYEQYF. The gene calls are TRBV7-2 and TRBJ2-7, with D perhaps matching TRBD1 (6 bases). Trimming removed 3 bases at V and 0 bases at J, with 12 bases between. The length of the CDR3 is 15 residues. Germline V gives CDR1 SGHTA, CDR2 FQGNSA.

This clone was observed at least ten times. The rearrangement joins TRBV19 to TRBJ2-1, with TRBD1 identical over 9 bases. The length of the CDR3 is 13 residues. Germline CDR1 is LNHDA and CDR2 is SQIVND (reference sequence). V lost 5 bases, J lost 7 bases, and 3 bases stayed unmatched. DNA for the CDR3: TGTGCCAGTAGTTTCGGACAGGGGAATGAGCAGTTCTTC. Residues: CASSFGQGNEQFF.

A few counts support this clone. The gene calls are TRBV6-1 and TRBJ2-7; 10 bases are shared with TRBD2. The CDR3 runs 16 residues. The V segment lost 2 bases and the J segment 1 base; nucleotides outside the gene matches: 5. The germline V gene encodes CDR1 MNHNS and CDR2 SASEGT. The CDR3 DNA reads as TGTGCCAGCAGTGAAACCGGGACTAGCGTATCCTACGAGCAGTACTTC. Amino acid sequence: CASSETGTSVSYEQYF.

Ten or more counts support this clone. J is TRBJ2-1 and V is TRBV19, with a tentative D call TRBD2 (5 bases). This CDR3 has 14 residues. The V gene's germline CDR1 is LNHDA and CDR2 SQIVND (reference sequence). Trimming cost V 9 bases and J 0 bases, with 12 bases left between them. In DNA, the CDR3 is TGTGCCAGCGGGCGGGTGTACTCCTACAATGAGCAGTTCTTC. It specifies CASGRVYSYNEQFF.

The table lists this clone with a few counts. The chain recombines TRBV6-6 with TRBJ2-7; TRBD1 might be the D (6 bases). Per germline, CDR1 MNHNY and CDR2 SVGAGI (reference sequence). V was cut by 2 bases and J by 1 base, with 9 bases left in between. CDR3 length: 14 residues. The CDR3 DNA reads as TGTGCCAGCAGTTACGGGGACAAGTCCTACGAGCAGTACTTC. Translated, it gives CASSYGDKSYEQYF.

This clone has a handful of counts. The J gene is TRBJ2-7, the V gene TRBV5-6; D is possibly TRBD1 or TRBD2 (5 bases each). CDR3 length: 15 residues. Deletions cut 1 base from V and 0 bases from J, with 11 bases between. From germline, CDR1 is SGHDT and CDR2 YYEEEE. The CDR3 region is CASSLMGVYSYEQYF. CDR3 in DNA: TGTGCCAGCAGCTTGATGGGGGTATACTCCTACGAGCAGTACTTC.

CDR3 sequence reads: CASSLVPTSGSDTQYF. As DNA, the CDR3 is TGCGCCAGCAGCTTGGTTCCGACTAGCGGGAGTGATACGCAGTATTTT. The chain has TRBV5-1 and TRBJ2-3; TRBD2 matches at 12 bases. The CDR3 has 16 residues. Germline CDR1 and CDR2: SGHRS and YFSETQ. The V segment lost 0 bases and the J segment 6 bases; nucleotides outside the gene matches: 5.

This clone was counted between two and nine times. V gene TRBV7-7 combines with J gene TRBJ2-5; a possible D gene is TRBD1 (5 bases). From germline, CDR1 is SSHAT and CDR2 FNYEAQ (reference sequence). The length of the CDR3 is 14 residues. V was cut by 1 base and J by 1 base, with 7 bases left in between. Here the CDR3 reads CASSLDQGQETQYF. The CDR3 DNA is TGTGCCAGCAGCTTAGATCAGGGCCAAGAGACCCAGTACTTC. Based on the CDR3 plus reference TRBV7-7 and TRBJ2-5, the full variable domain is GAGVSQSPRYKVTKRGQDVTLRCDPISSHATLYWYQQALGQGPEFLTYFNYEAQPDKSGLPSDRFSAERPEGSISTLTIQRTEQRDSAMYRCASSLDQGQETQYFGPGTRLLVL.

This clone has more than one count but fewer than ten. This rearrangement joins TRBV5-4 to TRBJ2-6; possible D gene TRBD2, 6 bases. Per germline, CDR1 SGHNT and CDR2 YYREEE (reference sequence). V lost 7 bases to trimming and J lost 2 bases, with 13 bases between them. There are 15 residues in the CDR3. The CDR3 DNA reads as TGTGCCAGCCAAAAAGGAGGGACTGGGGCCAACGTCCTGACTTTC. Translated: CASQKGGTGANVLTF.

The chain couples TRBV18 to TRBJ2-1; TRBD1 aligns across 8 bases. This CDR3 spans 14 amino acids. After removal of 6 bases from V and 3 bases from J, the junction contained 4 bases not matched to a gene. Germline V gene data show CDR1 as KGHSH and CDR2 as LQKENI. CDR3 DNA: TGTGCCAGCTCTCGGGACAGGTACTACAATGAGCAGTTCTTC. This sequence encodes CASSRDRYYNEQFF.

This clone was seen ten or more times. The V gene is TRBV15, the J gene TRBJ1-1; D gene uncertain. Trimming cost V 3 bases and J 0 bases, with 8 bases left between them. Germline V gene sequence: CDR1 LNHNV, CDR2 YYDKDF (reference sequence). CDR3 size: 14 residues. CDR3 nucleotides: TGTGCCACCAGCAGCGCGGGGATGAACACTGAAGCTTTCTTT. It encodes CATSSAGMNTEAFF.

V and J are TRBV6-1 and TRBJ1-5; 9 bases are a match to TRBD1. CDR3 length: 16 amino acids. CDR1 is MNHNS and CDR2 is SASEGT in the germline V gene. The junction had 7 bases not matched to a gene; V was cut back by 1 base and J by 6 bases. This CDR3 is CASSEGDRVIRQPQHF. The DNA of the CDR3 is TGTGCCAGCAGTGAAGGGGACAGGGTTATTCGTCAGCCCCAGCATTTT.

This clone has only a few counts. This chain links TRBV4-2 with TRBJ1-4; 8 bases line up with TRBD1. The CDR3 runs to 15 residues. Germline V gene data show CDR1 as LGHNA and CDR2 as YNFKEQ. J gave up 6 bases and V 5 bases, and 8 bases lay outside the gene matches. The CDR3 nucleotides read TGTGCCAGCAGCACTCGACAGGGGTTGGATGAAAAACTGTTTTTT. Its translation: CASSTRQGLDEKLFF.

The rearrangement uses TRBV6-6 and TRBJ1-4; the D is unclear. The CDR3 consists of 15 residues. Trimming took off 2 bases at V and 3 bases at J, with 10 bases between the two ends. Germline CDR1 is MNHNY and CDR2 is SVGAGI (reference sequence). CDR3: CASSYGQAANEKLFF. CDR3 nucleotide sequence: TGTGCCAGCAGTTACGGCCAGGCGGCTAATGAAAAACTGTTTTTT.